This T cell receptor (beta chain) is drawn from a study of blood T cell repertoires in COVID-19. About this clone itself: Additional DNA sequences in this sample encode the identical CDR3.

From germline, CDR1 is SGHRS and CDR2 YFSETQ. V lost 0 bases, J lost 3 bases, and 7 bases lay in between. CDR3 size: 14 residues. TCRdb's table, derived via immunoSEQ multiplex PCR, lists solely in-frame clones and lacks some. This sample yields more than 350,000 clones, of which over 75% are seen a single time; about 1.5% belongs to the top ten. Sequencing used PBMCs or T cells enriched from blood (not recorded which). The source is a young woman who had been exposed to COVID-19. The V and J genes are TRBV5-1 and TRBJ1-5; no clear D. In nucleotides, the CDR3 is TGCGCCAGCAGCTTGGGCGGCTACAATCAGCCCCAGCATTTT. Encoded protein: CASSLGGYNQPQHF.